This paragraph reports one T cell receptor beta chain. Ten or more counts support this clonotype. What this receptor recognizes is not known. Per-nucleotide qualities are absent, and no much larger clonotype sits a single base away. V has 0 bases trimmed and J has 2 bases trimmed; junction bases matching no gene number 3. The germline V gene yields SGDLS for CDR1 and YYNGEE for CDR2. The CDR3 numbers 17 residues from cysteine through phenylalanine. Only the CDR3 DNA stays, 51 bases, in frame from base 1. The data were obtained in a study of CD8 T cells in ankylosing spondylitis (dated by TCRdb to about 2017). Turning to the overall study: The study profiled T cell receptor beta repertoires in healthy donors and ankylosing spondylitis patients to find disease-linked TCR variants. In total, the full study cohort was made up of 100 to 140 healthy donors and 25 to 30 ankylosing spondylitis patients. Samples of peripheral blood were taken, and for ankylosing spondylitis patients, synovial fluid was collected as well.

Sequencer: Illumina HiSeq 2500. Quantitative 5'-RACE with molecular barcodes was used to prepare TCR beta libraries. The original methods were these. A new computational method, built on a probabilistic model of VDJ rearrangement, was used to identify disease-linked TCR variants. The public reads were run again by TCRdb, first through fastp at Q25 and then through MiXCR, and only productive beta chains were kept. Identical CDR3 protein sequences are pooled into one entry, listed with their most common genes and DNA. For this entry, the V and J calls and clone size follow TCRdb and not the study's own pipeline. The sample table records some 220,000 distinct CDR3 sequences; about 6.7% of these occur just once. The ten largest clonotypes hold 12% to 15% of the sample. Findings and caveats that apply to the study as a whole: The disease-linked clones were reported to be significantly enriched in matched synovial fluid samples from ankylosing spondylitis patients. Some motif variants were previously reported in synovial fluid and blood of reactive arthritis patients, suggesting common disease-initiation mechanisms. The disease-linked clones showed a CD8+ phenotype and occurred at relatively low frequencies in peripheral blood. Blood from ankylosing spondylitis patients appeared to be characterized by a TCR beta motif made up of about 8 highly homologous amino acid variants.

The TCR was taken from a male donor with ankylosing spondylitis. The sequence joins TRBV9 to TRBJ2-1; 12 bases in between match TRBD2. Input material: blood, either unsorted or a sorted T cell fraction (not recorded which). This receptor has the CDR3 CASSVATSGGPYNEQFF. The DNA sequence is as follows: TGTGCCAGCAGCGTAGCTACTAGCGGGGGGCCCTACAATGAGCAGTTCTTC. The reference TRBV9 and TRBJ2-1 proteins fill in what lies around the CDR3, so the full variable domain reads DSGVTQTPKHLITATGQRVTLRCSPRSGDLSVYWYQQSLDQGLQFLIQYYNGEERAKGNILERFSAQQFPDLHSELNLSSLELGDSALYFCASSVATSGGPYNEQFFGPGTRLTVL.